The TCR beta chain under discussion was sequenced for a study of shared clonotypes between healthy human individuals. Assay: immunoSEQ multiplex PCR; the TCRdb copy retains only in-frame clones and omits some. The sample lists about half a million clones; roughly 77% were seen once. The TCR sequence derives from a woman aged 40-49 years in good health. Some clones in this sample may be carry-over from other donors' samples. The sequenced material came from PBMCs.

The CDR3 DNA reads as TGTGCCAGCAGCTTTGGGGAGGGGACAATTCAGTACTTC. It translates to CASSFGEGTIQYF. J is TRBJ2-4 and V is TRBV7-2; D perhaps matches TRBD2 (7 bases). Germline V gene lookup returns CDR1 SGHTA and CDR2 FQGNSA. V dropped 3 bases and J dropped 10 bases, with 13 bases sitting between them. This CDR3 is built from 13 residues.